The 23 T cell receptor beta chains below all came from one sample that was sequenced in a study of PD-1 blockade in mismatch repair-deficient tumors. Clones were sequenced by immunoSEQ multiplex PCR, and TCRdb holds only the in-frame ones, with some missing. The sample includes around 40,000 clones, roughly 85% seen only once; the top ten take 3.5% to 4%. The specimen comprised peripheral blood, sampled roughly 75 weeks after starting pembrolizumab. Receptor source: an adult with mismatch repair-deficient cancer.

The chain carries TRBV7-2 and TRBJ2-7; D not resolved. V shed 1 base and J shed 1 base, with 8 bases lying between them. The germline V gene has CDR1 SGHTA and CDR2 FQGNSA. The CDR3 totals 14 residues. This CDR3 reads CASSLGGGSYEQYF. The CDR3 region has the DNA TGTGCCAGCAGCTTAGGGGGTGGTTCCTACGAGCAGTACTTC.

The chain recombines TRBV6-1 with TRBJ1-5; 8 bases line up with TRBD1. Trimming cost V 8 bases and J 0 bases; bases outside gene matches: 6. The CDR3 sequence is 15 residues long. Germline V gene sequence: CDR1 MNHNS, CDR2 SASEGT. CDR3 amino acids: CASSGQGYSNQPQHF. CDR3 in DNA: TGTGCCAGCTCCGGACAGGGATATAGCAATCAGCCCCAGCATTTT.

CDR3 sequence: CASSVGTVPSAGANVLTF. CDR3 in DNA: TGTGCCAGCAGCGTAGGGACAGTCCCCTCTGCTGGGGCCAACGTCCTGACTTTC. The chain uses TRBV9 and TRBJ2-6; a possible D gene is TRBD1 (6 bases). CDR3 length: 18 residues. Per germline, CDR1 SGDLS and CDR2 YYNGEE. Trimming stripped 0 bases from V and 2 bases from J, with 15 bases between.

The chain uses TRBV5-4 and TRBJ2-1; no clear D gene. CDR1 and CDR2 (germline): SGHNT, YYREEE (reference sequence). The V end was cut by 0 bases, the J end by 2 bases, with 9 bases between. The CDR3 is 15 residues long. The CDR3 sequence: CASSLELTTYNEQFF. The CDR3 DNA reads TGTGCCAGCAGCTTGGAACTAACAACCTACAATGAGCAGTTCTTC. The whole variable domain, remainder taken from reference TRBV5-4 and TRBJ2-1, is ETGVTQSPTHLIKTRGQQVTLRCSSQSGHNTVSWYQQALGQGPQFIFQYYREEENGRGNFPPRFSGLQFPNYSSELNVNALELDDSALYLCASSLELTTYNEQFFGPGTRLTVL.

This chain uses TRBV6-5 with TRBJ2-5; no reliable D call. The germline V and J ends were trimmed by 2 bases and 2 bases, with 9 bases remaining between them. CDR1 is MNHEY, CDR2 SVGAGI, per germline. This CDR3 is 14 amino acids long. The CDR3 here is CASSYGPRQETQYF. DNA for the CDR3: TGTGCCAGCAGTTACGGGCCGCGACAAGAGACCCAGTACTTC.

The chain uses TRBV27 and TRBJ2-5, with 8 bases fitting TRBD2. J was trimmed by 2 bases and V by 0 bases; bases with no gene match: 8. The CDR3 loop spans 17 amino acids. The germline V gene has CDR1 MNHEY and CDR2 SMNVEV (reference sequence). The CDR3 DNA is TGTGCCAGCAGTTTATCTCCGGGACTAGGGGCGCAAGAGACCCAGTACTTC. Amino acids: CASSLSPGLGAQETQYF.

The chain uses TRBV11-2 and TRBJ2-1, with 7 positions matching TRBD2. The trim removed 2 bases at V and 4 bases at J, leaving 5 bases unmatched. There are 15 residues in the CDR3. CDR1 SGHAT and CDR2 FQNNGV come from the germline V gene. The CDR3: CASSLRLAEYNEQFF. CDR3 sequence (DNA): TGTGCCAGCAGCTTAAGGCTAGCGGAGTACAATGAGCAGTTCTTC.

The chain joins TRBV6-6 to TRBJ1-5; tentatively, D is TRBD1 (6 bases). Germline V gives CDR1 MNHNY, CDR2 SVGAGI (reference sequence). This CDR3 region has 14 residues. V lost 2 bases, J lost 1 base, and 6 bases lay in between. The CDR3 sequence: CASSYDRSNQPQHF. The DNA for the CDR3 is TGTGCCAGCAGTTACGACAGGAGCAATCAGCCCCAGCATTTT.

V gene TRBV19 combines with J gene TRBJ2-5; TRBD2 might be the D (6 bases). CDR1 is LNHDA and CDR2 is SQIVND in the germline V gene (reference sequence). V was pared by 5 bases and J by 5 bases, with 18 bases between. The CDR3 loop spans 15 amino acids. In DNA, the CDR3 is TGTGCCAGTAGTGCTGCACGGGGGAGCGGGGAGACCCAGTACTTC. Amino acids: CASSAARGSGETQYF.

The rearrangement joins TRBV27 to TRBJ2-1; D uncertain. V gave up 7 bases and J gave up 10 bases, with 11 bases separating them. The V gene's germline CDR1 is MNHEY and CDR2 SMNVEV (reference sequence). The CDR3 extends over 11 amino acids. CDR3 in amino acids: CASKVGLEQFF. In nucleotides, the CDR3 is TGTGCCAGCAAGGTGGGTTTAGAGCAGTTCTTC.

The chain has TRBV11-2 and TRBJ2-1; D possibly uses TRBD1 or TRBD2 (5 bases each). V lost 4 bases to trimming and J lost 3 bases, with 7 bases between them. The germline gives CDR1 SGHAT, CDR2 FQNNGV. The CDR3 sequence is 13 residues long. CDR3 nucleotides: TGTGCCAGCAGCTCGAGGGGCTACAATGAGCAGTTCTTC. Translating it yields CASSSRGYNEQFF.

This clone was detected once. CDR3 DNA: TGTGCCAGTAGGACCAACTGGGGCAATGAGCAGTTCTTC. Protein sequence: CASRTNWGNEQFF. V usage is TRBV19 and J usage is TRBJ2-1; D remains unclear. The V gene lost 6 bases and the J gene lost 6 bases, with 12 bases spanning the gap. Germline V gene lookup returns CDR1 LNHDA and CDR2 SQIVND (reference sequence). This CDR3 has 13 residues. The full variable domain, with the rest looked up from reference TRBV19 and TRBJ2-1, is DGGITQSPKYLFRKEGQNVTLSCEQNLNHDAMYWYRQDPGQGLRLIYYSQIVNDFQKGDIAEGYSVSREKKESFPLTVTSAQKNPTAFYLCASRTNWGNEQFFGPGTRLTVL.

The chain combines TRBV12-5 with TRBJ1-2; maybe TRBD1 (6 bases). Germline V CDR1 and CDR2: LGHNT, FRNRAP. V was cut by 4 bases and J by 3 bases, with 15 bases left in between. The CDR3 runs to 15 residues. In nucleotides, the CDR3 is TGTGCTAGTGGTTACCCGGACAGAGTCGACTATGGCTACACCTTC. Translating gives CASGYPDRVDYGYTF. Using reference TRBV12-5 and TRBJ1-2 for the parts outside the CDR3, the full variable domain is DARVTQTPRHKVTEMGQEVTMRCQPILGHNTVFWYRQTMMQGLELLAYFRNRAPLDDSGMPKDRFSAEMPDATLATLKIQPSEPRDSAVYFCASGYPDRVDYGYTFGSGTRLTVV.

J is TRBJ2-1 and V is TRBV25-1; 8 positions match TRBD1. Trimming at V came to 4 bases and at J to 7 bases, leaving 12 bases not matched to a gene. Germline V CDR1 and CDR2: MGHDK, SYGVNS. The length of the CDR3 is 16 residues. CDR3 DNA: TGTGCCAGCAGTGTACACAGCAGGGGGCGTAGGAATGAGCAGTTCTTC. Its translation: CASSVHSRGRRNEQFF. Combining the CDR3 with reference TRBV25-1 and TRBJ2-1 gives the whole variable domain EADIYQTPRYLVIGTGKKITLECSQTMGHDKMYWYQQDPGMELHLIHYSYGVNSTEKGDLSSESTVSRIRTEHFPLTLESARPSHTSQYLCASSVHSRGRRNEQFFGPGTRLTVL.

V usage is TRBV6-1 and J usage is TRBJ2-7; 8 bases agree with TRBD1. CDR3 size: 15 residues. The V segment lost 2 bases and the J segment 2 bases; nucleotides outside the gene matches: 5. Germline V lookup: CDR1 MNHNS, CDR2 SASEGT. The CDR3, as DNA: TGTGCCAGCAGTGAAAGGGACAGGACCCCCTACGAGCAGTACTTC. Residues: CASSERDRTPYEQYF.

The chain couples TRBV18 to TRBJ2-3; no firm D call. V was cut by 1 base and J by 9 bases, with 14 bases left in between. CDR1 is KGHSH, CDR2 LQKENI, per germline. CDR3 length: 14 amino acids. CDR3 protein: CASSPLINGETQYF. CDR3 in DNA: TGTGCCAGCTCACCACTCATTAATGGGGAAACGCAGTATTTT.

The CDR3 DNA reads as TGTGCCAGCAGCTTGGACAGGGGGGCTTATGGCTACACCTTC. This sequence encodes CASSLDRGAYGYTF. The chain combines TRBV5-6 with TRBJ1-2, with TRBD1 matching 8 bases. The CDR3 loop spans 14 amino acids. The ends lost 0 bases at V and 5 bases at J; junction bases unmatched: 3. CDR1 and CDR2 (germline): SGHDT, YYEEEE.

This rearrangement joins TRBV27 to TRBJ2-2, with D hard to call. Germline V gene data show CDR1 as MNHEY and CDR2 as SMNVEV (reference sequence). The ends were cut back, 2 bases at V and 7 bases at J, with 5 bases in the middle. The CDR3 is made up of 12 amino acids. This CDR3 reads CASSLPDGELFF. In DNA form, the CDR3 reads TGTGCCAGCAGTTTACCAGACGGGGAGCTGTTTTTT.

The CDR3 coding sequence is TGTGCCAGTAGTATCTCAGGGGACAATCAGCCCCAGCATTTT. This codes for CASSISGDNQPQHF. The chain recombines TRBV19 with TRBJ1-5; D might be TRBD1 (6 bases). The CDR3 is made up of 14 amino acids. Trimming took off 3 bases at V and 3 bases at J, with 9 bases between the two ends. CDR1 is LNHDA and CDR2 is SQIVND in the germline V gene (reference sequence).

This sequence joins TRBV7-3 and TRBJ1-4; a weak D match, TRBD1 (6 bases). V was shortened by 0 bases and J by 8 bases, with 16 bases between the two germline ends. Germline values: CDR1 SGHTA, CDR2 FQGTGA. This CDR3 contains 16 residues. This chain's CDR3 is CASSLTGPGAGEKLFF. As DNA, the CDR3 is TGTGCCAGCAGCTTAACGGGTCCAGGGGCGGGGGAAAAACTGTTTTTT.

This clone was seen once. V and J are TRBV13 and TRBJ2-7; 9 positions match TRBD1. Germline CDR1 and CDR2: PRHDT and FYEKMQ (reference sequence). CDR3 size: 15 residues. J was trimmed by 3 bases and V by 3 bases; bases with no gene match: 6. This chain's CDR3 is CASSFSGQGHYEQYF. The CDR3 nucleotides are TGTGCCAGCAGCTTTTCGGGACAGGGCCACTACGAGCAGTACTTC. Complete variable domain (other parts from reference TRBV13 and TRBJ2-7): AAGVIQSPRHLIKEKRETATLKCYPIPRHDTVYWYQQGPGQDPQFLISFYEKMQSDKGSIPDRFSAQQFSDYHSELNMSSLELGDSALYFCASSFSGQGHYEQYFGPGTRLTVT.

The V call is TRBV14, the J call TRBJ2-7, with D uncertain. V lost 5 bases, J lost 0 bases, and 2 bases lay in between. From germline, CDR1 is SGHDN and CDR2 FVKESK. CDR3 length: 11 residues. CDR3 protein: CASSYSYEQYF. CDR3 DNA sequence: TGTGCCAGCAGCTACTCCTACGAGCAGTACTTC.

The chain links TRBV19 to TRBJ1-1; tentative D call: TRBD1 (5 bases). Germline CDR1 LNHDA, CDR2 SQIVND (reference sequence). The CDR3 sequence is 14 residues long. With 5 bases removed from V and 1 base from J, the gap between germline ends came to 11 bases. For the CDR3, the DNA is TGTGCCAGTAGTCAAACAGGCGGGAACACTGAAGCTTTCTTT. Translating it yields CASSQTGGNTEAFF.